The 31 T cell receptor beta chains listed next were all sequenced from one sample in a study of cytomegalovirus exposure and HLA in healthy donors. The primer mix had 60 Vbeta and 13 Jbeta primers. Only in-frame clones appear in the TCRdb table, and some are missing; sequencing was by immunoSEQ multiplex PCR. The sample gives some 170,000 clones, approximately 78% of which show up once; roughly 0.99% is in the top ten. The sample was PBMCs. Receptor source: a girl aged 2 to 9 in good health and CMV-seropositive.

This clone turned up a few times. The chain is built from TRBV6-6 and TRBJ2-5; D is perhaps TRBD1 (5 bases). The germline V gene encodes CDR1 MNHNY and CDR2 SVGAGI (reference sequence). This CDR3 has 14 amino acids. Trimming cost V 0 bases and J 4 bases, with 9 bases left between them. The CDR3 coding sequence is TGTGCCAGCAGTTACTCGGGCAGGGCAGAGACCCAGTACTTC. Its protein is CASSYSGRAETQYF.

CDR3 region: CASSPAGGPDTQYF. In nucleotides, the CDR3 is TGCGCCAGCAGCCCCGCCGGGGGGCCAGATACGCAGTATTTT. The chain is built from TRBV5-1 and TRBJ2-3; maybe TRBD2 (7 bases). From germline, CDR1 is SGHRS and CDR2 YFSETQ. Trimming left V 4 bases short and J 4 bases short, with 13 bases between. This CDR3 is built from 14 residues.

The chain couples TRBV5-6 to TRBJ2-4; D not certain. The CDR3 has 15 residues. V lost 4 bases and J 4 bases, leaving 15 bases between the germline ends. CDR1 and CDR2 from the germline V gene are SGHDT and YYEEEE. For the CDR3, the DNA is TGTGCCAGCAGCCTAACGGTCGCGAAGAAAAACATTCAGTACTTC. It codes for CASSLTVAKKNIQYF. The full variable domain, completed using reference TRBV5-6 and TRBJ2-4, is DAGVTQSPTHLIKTRGQQVTLRCSPKSGHDTVSWYQQALGQGPQFIFQYYEEEERQRGNFPDRFSGHQFPNYSSELNVNALLLGDSALYLCASSLTVAKKNIQYFGAGTRLSVL.

The chain combines TRBV5-6 with TRBJ2-1; TRBD2 agrees at 9 bases. The germline V gene has CDR1 SGHDT and CDR2 YYEEEE. V shed 6 bases and J 4 bases; nucleotides not matched to a gene: 11. The length of the CDR3 is 16 residues. CDR3 loop: CASTEDPSGTYNEQFF. Here the CDR3 DNA reads TGTGCCAGCACCGAAGATCCTAGCGGGACATACAATGAGCAGTTCTTC.

The chain joins TRBV19 to TRBJ2-3, with 8 bases fitting TRBD2. This CDR3 region has 12 residues. From germline, CDR1 is LNHDA and CDR2 SQIVND (reference sequence). The V segment lost 4 bases and the J segment 8 bases; nucleotides outside the gene matches: 2. CDR3 in DNA: TGTGCCAGTAGTACGGCGGGGGGTACGCAGTATTTT. It specifies CASSTAGGTQYF.

This chain joins TRBV6-6 and TRBJ1-2; 7 bases line up with TRBD1. CDR1 MNHNY and CDR2 SVGAGI come from the germline V gene (reference sequence). CDR3 size: 16 residues. V trimming: 5 bases; J trimming: 5 bases; junction bases outside the gene matches: 14. CDR3 in amino acids: CASSRSISTGLYGYTF. The CDR3 DNA follows: TGTGCCAGCAGTCGCTCGATATCGACAGGGTTGTATGGCTACACCTTC.

The chain employs TRBV27 and TRBJ2-3; 8 nucleotides line up with TRBD2. This CDR3 contains 16 residues. The germline CDR1 and CDR2 sequences are MNHEY and SMNVEV (reference sequence). With V trimmed by 5 bases and J by 2 bases, 9 bases remained unmatched. The CDR3, as DNA: TGTGCCAGCAGTCTCGGACTAGCAATATACACAGATACGCAGTATTTT. Translated: CASSLGLAIYTDTQYF.

The chain couples TRBV28 to TRBJ2-7; TRBD2 is a possible D gene (6 bases). The CDR3 loop spans 18 amino acids. Germline-derived CDR1 and CDR2 are MDHEN and SYDVKM. Between the trimmed V and J ends, which lost 7 bases and 6 bases, there was a span of 31 bases. The CDR3 spells CASTIGTRLRNRPLEQYF. As DNA, the CDR3 is TGTGCCAGCACCATAGGGACTCGACTGCGGAATCGCCCTCTCGAGCAGTACTTC.

This clone has just one count. This chain joins TRBV4-1 and TRBJ1-5, with D possibly being TRBD1 (5 bases). This CDR3 spans 14 amino acids. V lost 1 base and J 6 bases, leaving 10 bases between the germline ends. The germline gives CDR1 MGHRA, CDR2 YSYEKL. The CDR3 loop reads CASSQAGRGQPQHF. As DNA, the CDR3 is TGCGCCAGCAGCCAAGCGGGGAGGGGTCAGCCCCAGCATTTT.

The rearrangement joins TRBV6-1 to TRBJ1-2; D not certain. The CDR3 consists of 16 residues. Germline-derived CDR1 and CDR2 are MNHNS and SASEGT. The germline V and J ends were trimmed by 4 bases and 0 bases, with 15 bases remaining between them. CDR3 nucleotide sequence: TGTGCCAGCAGTGCCTCCCGGGTTTCAGCTAACTATGGCTACACCTTC. Its protein product is CASSASRVSANYGYTF.

The chain employs TRBV5-1 and TRBJ1-4; the match to TRBD1 covers 7 bases. The trim removed 0 bases at V and 7 bases at J, leaving 0 bases unmatched. The CDR3 runs to 13 residues. In germline, CDR1 is SGHRS, CDR2 YFSETQ. CDR3: CASSLDRGEKLFF. CDR3 bases: TGCGCCAGCAGCTTGGACAGGGGTGAAAAACTGTTTTTT. The full variable domain, its missing parts supplied by reference TRBV5-1 and TRBJ1-4, is KAGVTQTPRYLIKTRGQQVTLSCSPISGHRSVSWYQQTPGQGLQFLFEYFSETQRNKGNFPGRFSGRQFSNSRSEMNVSTLELGDSALYLCASSLDRGEKLFFGSGTQLSVL.

The chain couples TRBV28 to TRBJ2-6; D unresolved. Germline CDR1 MDHEN, CDR2 SYDVKM. V was pared by 3 bases and J by 1 base, with 7 bases between. The CDR3 covers 15 residues. The CDR3 loop is CASSLALSGANVLTF. CDR3 sequence (DNA): TGTGCCAGCAGTTTGGCCCTTTCTGGGGCCAACGTCCTGACTTTC.

To note about this clone: The same CDR3 is also encoded by other DNA sequences in this sample. The chain joins TRBV10-2 to TRBJ2-3, with 9 bases aligning to TRBD1. Germline V gives CDR1 WSHSY, CDR2 SAAADI. V was pared by 9 bases and J by 1 base, with 2 bases of the junction left unmatched. CDR3 size: 13 residues. The CDR3 sequence is CASRTGGTDTQYF. The CDR3 region has the DNA TGCGCCAGTCGGACAGGGGGCACAGATACGCAGTATTTT.

There are a few counts of this clone. The chain is built from TRBV5-4 and TRBJ2-1; no firm D call. V was trimmed by 0 bases and J by 4 bases, leaving 5 bases between them. The CDR3 is made up of 13 amino acids. Germline V CDR1 and CDR2: SGHNT, YYREEE (reference sequence). CDR3 loop: CASSLGAYNEQFF. CDR3 DNA sequence: TGTGCCAGCAGCTTGGGCGCTTACAATGAGCAGTTCTTC.

V is TRBV5-1 and J is TRBJ2-1; D ambiguous. The CDR3 covers 15 residues. Germline V gene lookup returns CDR1 SGHRS and CDR2 YFSETQ. Between the trimmed V and J ends, which lost 0 bases and 9 bases, there was a span of 16 bases. The CDR3 bases are TGCGCCAGCAGCTTGGGGTCTAGGATGACGGGTGAGCAGTTCTTC. It specifies CASSLGSRMTGEQFF.

Notes on this clone: Other DNA sequences of this sample code for an identical CDR3. The chain has TRBV9 and TRBJ1-5; the match to TRBD1 covers 7 bases. V lost 0 bases to trimming and J lost 6 bases; unmatched junction nucleotides: 3. There are 14 residues in the CDR3. Germline CDR1 reads SGDLS; CDR2 reads YYNGEE. The CDR3 spells CASSVGQGSQPQHF. The CDR3 bases are TGTGCCAGCAGCGTAGGACAGGGCAGTCAGCCCCAGCATTTT.

The J gene is TRBJ1-2, the V gene TRBV30; a weak D match, TRBD1 (5 bases). There are 15 residues in the CDR3. CDR1 and CDR2 (germline): GTSNPN, SVGIG (reference sequence). Between the trimmed V and J ends, which lost 3 bases and 2 bases, there was a span of 16 bases. In DNA form, the CDR3 reads TGTGCCTGGAGGCCTAGACAGAGAGTGAACTATGGCTACACCTTC. Protein sequence: CAWRPRQRVNYGYTF.

CDR3 residues: CASSQDSFSNQPQHF. The CDR3 nucleotides read TGCGCCAGCAGCCAGGACAGCTTTAGCAATCAGCCCCAGCATTTT. The chain joins TRBV4-1 to TRBJ1-5, with D perhaps matching TRBD1 (6 bases). Trimming removed 3 bases at V and 0 bases at J, with 9 bases between. Per the germline V gene, CDR1 is MGHRA and CDR2 is YSYEKL. The CDR3 consists of 15 residues.

The chain joins TRBV6-1 to TRBJ1-1, with D possibly matching TRBD1 (6 bases). The CDR3 is made up of 15 amino acids. V was pared by 2 bases and J by 0 bases, with 10 bases between. Germline CDR1 is MNHNS and CDR2 is SASEGT. The CDR3 spells CASSERDTVNTEAFF. The DNA of the CDR3 is TGTGCCAGCAGTGAACGGGACACCGTGAACACTGAAGCTTTCTTT.

This clone was counted a single time. The CDR3 bases are TGTGCCAGCAGCTTAGATACAGTGAACACTGAAGCTTTCTTT. It codes for CASSLDTVNTEAFF. J is TRBJ1-1 and V is TRBV7-2, with unresolved D. The germline V gene has CDR1 SGHTA and CDR2 FQGNSA. Trimming removed 1 base from V and 0 bases from J, with 6 bases in between. This CDR3 is 14 amino acids long.

The rearrangement joins TRBV30 to TRBJ2-2, with D possibly being TRBD1 (5 bases). In germline, CDR1 is GTSNPN, CDR2 SVGIG (reference sequence). CDR3 length: 15 residues. Trimming cost V 0 bases and J 4 bases, with 12 bases left between them. CDR3 DNA: TGTGCCTGGAGTGTACAGGCGTTAACCACCGGGGAGCTGTTTTTT. As protein: CAWSVQALTTGELFF.

The V gene is TRBV5-4, the J gene TRBJ2-7, with a tentative D call TRBD1 (5 bases). There are 16 residues in the CDR3. The germline V gene has CDR1 SGHNT and CDR2 YYREEE (reference sequence). Trimming stripped 3 bases from V and 2 bases from J, with 18 bases between. The CDR3 reads CASSSSQGVATYEQYF. The DNA of the CDR3 is TGTGCCAGCAGCTCAAGTCAGGGTGTAGCTACCTACGAGCAGTACTTC.

The chain employs TRBV6-4 and TRBJ2-1, with a tentative D call TRBD2 (5 bases). This CDR3 comprises 14 residues. V lost 3 bases and J lost 9, with 15 bases in between. CDR1 MRHNA and CDR2 SNTAGT come from the germline V gene. CDR3 sequence: CASSEDGESSEQFF. DNA of the CDR3: TGTGCCAGCAGTGAGGACGGGGAATCAAGTGAGCAGTTCTTC.

The chain couples TRBV5-1 to TRBJ2-5; D call uncertain. Germline CDR1 is SGHRS and CDR2 is YFSETQ. Deletions cut 4 bases from V and 5 bases from J, with 9 bases between. The CDR3 is 12 residues long. The CDR3 DNA is TGCGCCAGCAGCCCAGCCAGGGAGACCCAGTACTTC. It is translated as CASSPARETQYF.

The J gene is TRBJ2-5, the V gene TRBV5-1; D is unresolved. V was trimmed by 0 bases and J by 2 bases, leaving 8 bases between them. The CDR3 has 14 residues. Germline-derived CDR1 and CDR2 are SGHRS and YFSETQ. The DNA of the CDR3 is TGCGCCAGCAGCTTGGGCGCGGCTCAAGAGACCCAGTACTTC. As protein: CASSLGAAQETQYF.

The chain recombines TRBV6-1 with TRBJ2-1; D ambiguous. Germline V gene data show CDR1 as MNHNS and CDR2 as SASEGT. V gave up 2 bases and J gave up 6 bases, with 14 bases separating them. The CDR3 length is 15 residues. Here the CDR3 DNA reads TGTGCCAGCAGTGAATCGTTCGGTAGAGCCAATGAGCAGTTCTTC. Amino acids: CASSESFGRANEQFF.

The chain uses TRBV10-3 and TRBJ1-1; D is ambiguous. The CDR3 is 18 amino acids. Germline-derived CDR1 and CDR2 are ENHRY and SYGVKD. V lost 0 bases to trimming and J lost 0 bases, with 17 bases between them. The CDR3 sequence is CAISESYLGGGMNTEAFF. The CDR3 region has the DNA TGTGCCATCAGTGAGTCGTATTTAGGAGGTGGGATGAACACTGAAGCTTTCTTT.

The chain has TRBV5-6 and TRBJ2-1; 12 positions match TRBD2. CDR1 and CDR2 from the germline V gene are SGHDT and YYEEEE. The CDR3 is made up of 17 amino acids. V trimming: 3 bases; J trimming: 8 bases; junction bases outside the gene matches: 12. The CDR3 nucleotides are TGTGCCAGCAGCTCCTTCTTACTAGCGGGAGGAAACCATGAGCAGTTCTTC. It encodes CASSSFLLAGGNHEQFF. The full variable domain, rest sourced from reference TRBV5-6 and TRBJ2-1, is DAGVTQSPTHLIKTRGQQVTLRCSPKSGHDTVSWYQQALGQGPQFIFQYYEEEERQRGNFPDRFSGHQFPNYSSELNVNALLLGDSALYLCASSSFLLAGGNHEQFFGPGTRLTVL.

This clone was seen more than once but under ten times. The chain combines TRBV5-1 with TRBJ2-5; TRBD2 agrees at 7 bases. The trim removed 8 bases at V and 0 bases at J, leaving 13 bases unmatched. The CDR3 spans 16 residues. CDR1 is SGHRS, CDR2 YFSETQ, per germline. The CDR3 spells CASGAGPGSYQETQYF. The CDR3 bases are TGCGCCAGTGGAGCGGGGCCTGGTTCGTACCAAGAGACCCAGTACTTC.

V usage is TRBV28 and J usage is TRBJ2-7; D possibly corresponds to TRBD1 (8 bases). There are 19 residues in the CDR3. Deletions cut 5 bases from V and 7 bases from J, with 33 bases between. Germline values: CDR1 MDHEN, CDR2 SYDVKM. CDR3 sequence reads: CASSPRGGQGPAWGGEQYF. In DNA form, the CDR3 reads TGTGCCAGCAGTCCCAGAGGAGGACAGGGCCCAGCCTGGGGAGGGGAGCAGTACTTC.

The rearrangement joins TRBV20-1 to TRBJ2-4; D not resolved. CDR1 and CDR2 from the germline V gene are DFQATT and SNEGSKA (reference sequence). The CDR3 is 10 amino acids. CDR3 DNA: TGCACTGTGGCCAAAAACATTCAGTACTTC. It translates to CTVAKNIQYF.